This is a list of T cell receptor beta chains from one sample in a study of blood T cell repertoires in COVID-19. Data came from immunoSEQ multiplex PCR; TCRdb stores just in-frame clones and leaves some out. The table records 220,000 or so clones, less than 90% of them present only once. The sample consisted of PBMCs or T cells enriched from blood (not recorded which). These receptors were collected from a woman in her 40s who had recovered from COVID-19. CDR3s include the opening cysteine and the closing phenylalanine or tryptophan.

V gene	CDR3 protein
TRBV3-1/TRBV3-2	CASSQDRLRDTQYF
TRBV5-1	CASSRGLRDEKLFF
TRBV28	CASRSAEREAYF
TRBV7-2	CASSGLGSNTGELFF
TRBV5-1	CASSLDHDTPYEQYF
TRBV18	CASCGEVGSPLHF
TRBV4-1	CASSQEMGTSGSGFF
TRBV11-3	CASSLTSGTETQYF
TRBV6-5	CASSYRQGGSPLHF
TRBV5-1	CASTLDRHYGYTF
TRBV10-1	CASSESKTGGGDTQYF
TRBV11-3	CASSLADYLNEQFF
TRBV12-5	CASGLDMTSGSGNEQFF
TRBV7-9	CASSLGLAGGLWNEQFF
TRBV7-2	CASSLAFSSSYEQYF
TRBV27	CASKQDSGNTIYF
TRBV30	CAWSVPSGSGGETQYF
TRBV2	CASRSQGPYTF
TRBV5-1	CASSLLGGGNEKLFF
TRBV11-3	CASSSWVSGYNEQFF
TRBV4-1	CASSLGLAGAVITDTQYF
TRBV15	CATSRDPTGIGNEQFF
TRBV2	CASSRSSGRAGEQYF
TRBV28	CASSLRAGAGDYGYTF
TRBV5-1	CASSAGQDPLYEQYF
TRBV7-2	CASSLSGESNQPQHF
TRBV5-1	CASSPTSIPQETQYF
TRBV5-6	CASSLDGQEQETQYF
TRBV6-5	CASSKPGTGGGGYTF
TRBV18	CASSLKAKETQYF
TRBV10-1	CASSAGTSGRWTDTQYF